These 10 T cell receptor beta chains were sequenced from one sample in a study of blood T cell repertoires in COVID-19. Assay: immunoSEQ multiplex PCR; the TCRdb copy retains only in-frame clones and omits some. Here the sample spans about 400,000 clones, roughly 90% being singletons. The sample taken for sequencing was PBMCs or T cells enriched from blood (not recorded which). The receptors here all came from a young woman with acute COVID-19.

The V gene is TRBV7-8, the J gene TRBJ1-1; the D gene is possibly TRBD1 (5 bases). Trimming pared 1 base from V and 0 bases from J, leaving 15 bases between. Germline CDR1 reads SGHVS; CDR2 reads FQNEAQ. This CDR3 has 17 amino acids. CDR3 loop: CASSLEGPGVMNTEAFF. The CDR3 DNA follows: TGTGCCAGCAGCTTAGAAGGTCCGGGGGTCATGAACACTGAAGCTTTCTTT. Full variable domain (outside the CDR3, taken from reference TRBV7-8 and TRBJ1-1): GAGVSQSPRYKVAKRGQDVALRCDPISGHVSLFWYQQALGQGPEFLTYFQNEAQLDKSGLPSDRFFAERPEGSVSTLKIQRTQQEDSAVYLCASSLEGPGVMNTEAFFGQGTRLTVV.

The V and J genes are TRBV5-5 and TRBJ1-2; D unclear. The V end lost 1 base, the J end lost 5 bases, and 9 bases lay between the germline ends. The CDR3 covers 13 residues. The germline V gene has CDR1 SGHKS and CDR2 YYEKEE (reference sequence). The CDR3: CASSLMADYGYTF. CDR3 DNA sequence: TGTGCCAGCAGCTTGATGGCAGATTATGGCTACACCTTC. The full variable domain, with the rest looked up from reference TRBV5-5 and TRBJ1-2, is DAGVTQSPTHLIKTRGQQVTLRCSPISGHKSVSWYQQVLGQGPQFIFQYYEKEERGRGNFPDRFSARQFPNYSSELNVNALLLGDSALYLCASSLMADYGYTFGSGTRLTVV.

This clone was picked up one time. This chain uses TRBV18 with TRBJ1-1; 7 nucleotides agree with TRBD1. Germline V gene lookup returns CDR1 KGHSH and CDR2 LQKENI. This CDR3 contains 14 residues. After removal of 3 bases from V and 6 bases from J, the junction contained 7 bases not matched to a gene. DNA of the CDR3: TGTGCCAGCTCACCTATAGACAGGGTCGCTGAAGCTTTCTTT. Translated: CASSPIDRVAEAFF.

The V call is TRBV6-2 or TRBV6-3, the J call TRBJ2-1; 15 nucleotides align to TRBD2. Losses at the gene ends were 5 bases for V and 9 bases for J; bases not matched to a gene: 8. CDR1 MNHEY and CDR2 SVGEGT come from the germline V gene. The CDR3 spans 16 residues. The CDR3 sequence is CASSRGLAGGNIEQFF. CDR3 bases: TGTGCCAGCAGTCGAGGACTAGCGGGGGGGAACATTGAGCAGTTCTTC.

The CDR3 sequence: CASSPNRALGDTQYF. CDR3 coding DNA: TGTGCCAGCAGCCCCAACAGGGCACTGGGGGATACGCAGTATTTT. The V call is TRBV2, the J call TRBJ2-3; D is perhaps TRBD1 (6 bases). Germline V gene data show CDR1 as SNHLY and CDR2 as FYNNEI. With 6 bases removed from V and 6 bases from J, the gap between germline ends came to 19 bases. CDR3 size: 15 residues.

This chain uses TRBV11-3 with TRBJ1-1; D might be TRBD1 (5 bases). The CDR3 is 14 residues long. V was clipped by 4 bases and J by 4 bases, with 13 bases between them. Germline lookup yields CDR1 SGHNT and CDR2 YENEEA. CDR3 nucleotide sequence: TGTGCCAGCAGCTCCGTGGGGCCCAGCACTGAAGCTTTCTTT. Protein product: CASSSVGPSTEAFF.

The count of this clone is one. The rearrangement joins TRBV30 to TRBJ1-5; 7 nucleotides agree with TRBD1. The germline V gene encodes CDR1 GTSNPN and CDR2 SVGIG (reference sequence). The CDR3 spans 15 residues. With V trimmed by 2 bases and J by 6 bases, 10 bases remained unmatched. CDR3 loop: CAWSPGAGGGQPQHF. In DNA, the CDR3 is TGTGCCTGGAGTCCCGGGGCAGGGGGTGGTCAGCCCCAGCATTTT.

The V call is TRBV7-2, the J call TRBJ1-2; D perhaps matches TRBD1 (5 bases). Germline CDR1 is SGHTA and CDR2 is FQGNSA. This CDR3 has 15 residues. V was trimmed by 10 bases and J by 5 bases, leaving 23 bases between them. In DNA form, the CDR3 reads TGTGCCACCGAGGGAATACTATGGGGGAGGTATGGCTACACCTTC. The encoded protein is CATEGILWGRYGYTF.

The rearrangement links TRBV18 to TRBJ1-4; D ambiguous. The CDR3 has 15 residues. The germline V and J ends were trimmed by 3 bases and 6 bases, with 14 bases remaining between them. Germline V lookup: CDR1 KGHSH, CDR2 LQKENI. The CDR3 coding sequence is TGTGCCAGCTCACCTACCTCAGTCCAATATGAAAAACTGTTTTTT. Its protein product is CASSPTSVQYEKLFF. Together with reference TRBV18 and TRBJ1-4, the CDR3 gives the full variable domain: NAGVMQNPRHLVRRRGQEARLRCSPMKGHSHVYWYRQLPEEGLKFMVYLQKENIIDESGMPKERFSAEFPKEGPSILRIQQVVRGDSAAYFCASSPTSVQYEKLFFGSGTQLSVL.

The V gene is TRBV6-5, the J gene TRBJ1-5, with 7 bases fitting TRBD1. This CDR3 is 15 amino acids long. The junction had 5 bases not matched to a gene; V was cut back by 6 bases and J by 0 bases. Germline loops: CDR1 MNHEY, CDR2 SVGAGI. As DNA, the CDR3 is TGTGCCAGCAGGACGGACAGGTCTAGCAATCAGCCCCAGCATTTT. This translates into CASRTDRSSNQPQHF.